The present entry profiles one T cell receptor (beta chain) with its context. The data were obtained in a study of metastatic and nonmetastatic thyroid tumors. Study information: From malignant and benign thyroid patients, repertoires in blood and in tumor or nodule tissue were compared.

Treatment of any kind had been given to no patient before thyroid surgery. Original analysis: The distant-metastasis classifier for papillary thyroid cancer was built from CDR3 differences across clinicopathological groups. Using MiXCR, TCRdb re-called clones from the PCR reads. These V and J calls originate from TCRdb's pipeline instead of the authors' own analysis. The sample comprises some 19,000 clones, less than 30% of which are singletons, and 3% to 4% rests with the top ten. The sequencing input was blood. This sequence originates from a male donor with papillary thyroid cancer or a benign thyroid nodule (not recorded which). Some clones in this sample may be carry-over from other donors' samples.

The CDR3 here is CASRLEMVQFF. The CDR3 nucleotides read TGTGCCAGCAGGTTAGAAATGGTGCAGTTCTTC. The chain is built from TRBV2 and TRBJ2-1; D gene unclear. V lost 6 bases, J lost 12 bases, and 12 bases lay in between. CDR1 is SNHLY, CDR2 FYNNEI, per germline. This CDR3 is built from 11 residues.